Listed below are T cell receptor beta chains from one sample, sequenced in a study of cytomegalovirus exposure and HLA in healthy donors. Profiling relied on immunoSEQ multiplex PCR, and the TCRdb table lists in-frame clones only, not all of them. Among 160,000 or so clones listed, approximately 86% were seen once. Sequenced input: PBMCs. The receptors originated from a woman aged 18-29 years in good health and CMV-seronegative. Each CDR3 is given with its conserved first and last residue. The D gene is left open where the match is weak. The size of a clone is reported for some rows only, either as once, few or many, or as a class for expanded clones.

V: TRBV28; J: TRBJ1-5; size: NA; D: NA; DNA: TGTGCCAGCAGTCTTACCCCCAGGCATTTTAGCAATCAGCCCCAGCATTTT; CDR3: CASSLTPRHFSNQPQHF
V: TRBV7-8; J: TRBJ1-2; size: once; D: NA; DNA: TGTGCCAGCAGCCCGACGGACAGCGAAGCAGGCTACACCTTC; CDR3: CASSPTDSEAGYTF
V: TRBV18; J: TRBJ1-1; size: few; D: NA; DNA: TGTGCCAGCTCACCTATGGGGGGAGTAAACACTGAAGCTTTCTTT; CDR3: CASSPMGGVNTEAFF
V: TRBV7-8; J: TRBJ2-7; size: NA; D: TRBD2; DNA: TGTGCCAGCAGCCCCGCCGGGAGGGGCTACGAGCAGTACTTC; CDR3: CASSPAGRGYEQYF
V: TRBV18; J: TRBJ1-1; size: NA; D: TRBD1; DNA: TGTGCCAGCTCACCGGAAGAGACAGGGGCGAACACTGAAGCTTTCTTT; CDR3: CASSPEETGANTEAFF
V: TRBV7-7; J: TRBJ2-5; size: NA; D: TRBD1; DNA: TGTGCCAGCAGCTTAGCGCCCCAGGGGGCAGGGGAGACCCAGTACTTC; CDR3: CASSLAPQGAGETQYF
V: TRBV18; J: TRBJ2-7; size: NA; D: NA; DNA: TGTGCCAGCTCACCACCCTACTCCTACGAGCAGTACTTC; CDR3: CASSPPYSYEQYF
V: TRBV5-1; J: TRBJ2-3; size: NA; D: TRBD2; DNA: TGCGCCAGCAGCTTGGGGCTAGCGGGAGTACTGGCAGATACGCAGTATTTT; CDR3: CASSLGLAGVLADTQYF
V: TRBV30; J: TRBJ1-1; size: NA; D: TRBD1; DNA: TGTGCCCATTCCAGGGGGGTTAACACTGAAGCTTTCTTT; CDR3: CAHSRGVNTEAFF
V: TRBV29-1; J: TRBJ1-2; size: NA; D: NA; DNA: TGCAGCGGTCTTTCACGGACAACCCATGGGGGCTACACCTTC; CDR3: CSGLSRTTHGGYTF
V: TRBV6-5; J: TRBJ1-3; size: few; D: TRBD1; DNA: TGTGCCAGCAGGGTACAGGGGGGCTCTGGAAACACCATATATTTT; CDR3: CASRVQGGSGNTIYF
V: TRBV6-5; J: TRBJ2-7; size: few; D: NA; DNA: TGTGCCAGCAGTCACGACAGCCGTGCTCTCAGATACTTC; CDR3: CASSHDSRALRYF
V: TRBV5-1; J: TRBJ2-3; size: few; D: TRBD1; DNA: TGCGCCAGCAGCCCACCATCAGACAGGGCCACAGATACGCAGTATTTT; CDR3: CASSPPSDRATDTQYF
V: TRBV5-4; J: TRBJ2-5; size: NA; D: TRBD2; DNA: TGTGCCAGCAGCTTGTTCACTAGCGGTATGAACCAAGAGACCCAGTACTTC; CDR3: CASSLFTSGMNQETQYF
V: TRBV4-1; J: TRBJ1-1; size: NA; D: NA; DNA: TGCGCCAGCAGCCAAGATACCACACAGGGTGAGGAAGCTTTCTTT; CDR3: CASSQDTTQGEEAFF
V: TRBV7-8; J: TRBJ1-5; size: NA; D: NA; DNA: TGTGCCAGCAGCTTATGGGACCTGGCAGGGGCGGGTCAGCCCCAGCATTTT; CDR3: CASSLWDLAGAGQPQHF
V: TRBV18; J: TRBJ1-1; size: NA; D: NA; DNA: TGTGCCAGCTCACCGGGCGGGGTAGAACGCACTGAAGCTTTCTTT; CDR3: CASSPGGVERTEAFF
V: TRBV6-4; J: TRBJ2-7; size: NA; D: NA; DNA: TGTGCCAGCAGTGACCAGGGTTATAGGGTCTACGAGCAGTACTTC; CDR3: CASSDQGYRVYEQYF
V: TRBV5-1; J: TRBJ2-3; size: NA; D: TRBD1; DNA: TGCGCCAGCAGCGTAGGGACAGAATCCACAGATACGCAGTATTTT; CDR3: CASSVGTESTDTQYF
V: TRBV30; J: TRBJ2-6; size: NA; D: NA; DNA: TGTGCCTGGCTGAAGGGGGGGACTGGGGCCAACGTCCTGACTTTC; CDR3: CAWLKGGTGANVLTF
V: TRBV27; J: TRBJ1-3; size: NA; D: NA; DNA: TGTGCCAGCAGTTTTGGAGGGGAGAGAAACACCATATATTTT; CDR3: CASSFGGERNTIYF
V: TRBV5-1; J: TRBJ2-3; size: NA; D: TRBD2; DNA: TGCGCCAGCAGCCTGGGACTAGCGGGAGCGGTAGATACGCAGTATTTT; CDR3: CASSLGLAGAVDTQYF
V: TRBV4-2; J: TRBJ1-2; size: NA; D: NA; DNA: TGTGCCAGCAGCCACGACAATGGGGGCGGCTATGGCTACACCTTC; CDR3: CASSHDNGGGYGYTF
V: TRBV4-1; J: TRBJ1-5; size: NA; D: TRBD1; DNA: TGCGCCAGCAGCCAAGGGACAGGGATAAGTCAGCCCCAGCATTTT; CDR3: CASSQGTGISQPQHF
V: TRBV6-1; J: TRBJ2-7; size: NA; D: TRBD1; DNA: TGTGCCAGCAGTGAACGAGGGGGCTACGAGCAGTGCTTC; CDR3: CASSERGGYEQCF
V: TRBV2; J: TRBJ1-6; size: NA; D: NA; DNA: TGTGCCAGCAGATCCGAGAATAATTCACCCCTCCACTTT; CDR3: CASRSENNSPLHF
V: TRBV30; J: TRBJ2-7; size: NA; D: TRBD2; DNA: TGTGCCTGGAGTGGGGGGGGACGGTACGAGCAGTACTTC; CDR3: CAWSGGGRYEQYF
V: TRBV29-1; J: TRBJ2-7; size: NA; D: TRBD2; DNA: TGCAGCGTTCCACTAGCGGGAGAGCCCTACGAGCAGTACTTC; CDR3: CSVPLAGEPYEQYF
V: TRBV9; J: TRBJ2-7; size: few; D: TRBD1; DNA: TGTGCCAGCAGCCGGGACAGGGGATACGAGCAGTACTTC; CDR3: CASSRDRGYEQYF
V: TRBV5-1; J: TRBJ1-2; size: NA; D: TRBD1; DNA: TGCGCCAGCAGCTTGGGGGGACAGGGGTTCGGGGACTATGGCTACACCTTC; CDR3: CASSLGGQGFGDYGYTF
V: TRBV29-1; J: TRBJ1-1; size: NA; D: TRBD1; DNA: TGCAGCTTTTCGACAGGGGCTATGAACACTGAAGCTTTCTTT; CDR3: CSFSTGAMNTEAFF
V: TRBV5-8; J: TRBJ2-4; size: NA; D: NA; DNA: TGTGCCAGCAACACAAAGGGAGGGGGGACCAAAAACATTCAGTACTTC; CDR3: CASNTKGGGTKNIQYF
V: TRBV28; J: TRBJ2-4; size: NA; D: TRBD1; DNA: TGTGCCAGCAGTTTTATGGGGACAGGCCTAGCCAAAAACATTCAGTACTTC; CDR3: CASSFMGTGLAKNIQYF
V: TRBV18; J: TRBJ2-3; size: NA; D: TRBD2; DNA: TGTGCCAGCTCCCGAATCAATTTAGCGGGAGGGCCCACAGATACGCAGTATTTT; CDR3: CASSRINLAGGPTDTQYF
V: TRBV6-9; J: TRBJ2-6; size: NA; D: NA; DNA: TGTGCCAGCAGGGGACAAAAAAACTCTGGGGCCAACGTCCTGACTTTC; CDR3: CASRGQKNSGANVLTF
V: TRBV5-4; J: TRBJ1-1; size: NA; D: TRBD1; DNA: TGTGCCAGCAGCTCGGGGACAGGGATGAACACTGAAGCTTTCTTT; CDR3: CASSSGTGMNTEAFF
V: TRBV13; J: TRBJ2-5; size: NA; D: TRBD1; DNA: TGTGCCAGCAGCTTAGGGAGGACAGGGGGACAAGAGACCCAGTACTTC; CDR3: CASSLGRTGGQETQYF
V: TRBV4-1; J: TRBJ1-5; size: once; D: NA; DNA: TGCGCCAGCAGCCAAGGTCAGTTCCATAGCAATCAGCCCCAGCATTTT; CDR3: CASSQGQFHSNQPQHF
V: TRBV30; J: TRBJ2-2; size: NA; D: NA; DNA: TGTGCCTGGAGTTACGGGATCTACACCGGGGAGCTGTTTTTT; CDR3: CAWSYGIYTGELFF
V: TRBV5-6; J: TRBJ2-5; size: NA; D: TRBD2; DNA: TGTGCCAGCAGCCAGGGACTAGCGGAGGAGACCCAGTACTTC; CDR3: CASSQGLAEETQYF
V: TRBV9; J: TRBJ1-3; size: NA; D: NA; DNA: TGTGCCAGCAGCGTAGGTAGTTCTTCCTCTGGAAACACCATATATTTT; CDR3: CASSVGSSSSGNTIYF
V: TRBV9; J: TRBJ2-7; size: NA; D: NA; DNA: TGTGCCAGCAGCCCTCCCCCGCCGGTCAGGGGGGACGAGCAGTACTTC; CDR3: CASSPPPPVRGDEQYF
V: TRBV29-1; J: TRBJ2-3; size: NA; D: TRBD2; DNA: TGCAGCGTTGAAGATCTCGGGACTAAGGGGGATACGCAGTATTTT; CDR3: CSVEDLGTKGDTQYF
V: TRBV27; J: TRBJ2-3; size: NA; D: TRBD2; DNA: TGTGCCAGCAGTAGACTAGCGGGAGGGCCGATCTCTGGCACAGATACGCAGTATTTT; CDR3: CASSRLAGGPISGTDTQYF
V: TRBV19; J: TRBJ2-7; size: NA; D: TRBD2; DNA: TGTGCCACAAAATCCGGGAGGAGCTCCTACGAGCAGTACTTC; CDR3: CATKSGRSSYEQYF
V: TRBV5-1; J: TRBJ2-2; size: NA; D: TRBD2; DNA: TGCGCCAGCAGCCCCGGACTAGCGGGAGCCGGGGAGCTGTTTTTT; CDR3: CASSPGLAGAGELFF
V: TRBV29-1; J: TRBJ1-2; size: NA; D: TRBD1; DNA: TGCAGCGTCTATGGGACAGAGCTCTATGGCTACACCTTC; CDR3: CSVYGTELYGYTF
V: TRBV7-9; J: TRBJ1-4; size: few; D: TRBD1; DNA: TGTGCCAGCAGCTCTCGACAGGGGGTGGGTGAAAAACTGTTTTTT; CDR3: CASSSRQGVGEKLFF